This T cell receptor (beta chain) was recorded in a study of OX40 agonist ivuxolimab in advanced cancers. Study-wide background: An anti-OX40 (CD134) antibody with agonistic activity, ivuxolimab, was administered to patients. People who had prior anti-PD-1, anti-PD-L1 or anti-CTLA-4 therapy could take part, and about 40% had some. The dose-escalation cohort was over 65% male, with a mean age of 60 years, ranging roughly 23 to 79. Study results and caveats: There were also nonresponders showing low normalized T-cell clonal expansion.

Comment on this clone: Its specificity is not known.

Repertoires were generated with immunoSEQ multiplex PCR, while TCRdb's copy carries only in-frame clones and drops some. The sample records roughly 60,000 clones, approximately 91% being singletons. The CDR3 is made up of 16 amino acids. With 7 bases removed from V and 4 bases from J, the gap between germline ends came to 20 bases. The V gene's germline CDR1 is SEHNR and CDR2 FQNEAQ (reference sequence). Sequenced material: CD4+ or CD8+ T cells sorted from blood, taken in a trial of the OX40 agonist ivuxolimab. The receptor's source is an adult with an advanced solid tumor such as melanoma, head and neck, liver or kidney cancer. This rearrangement joins TRBV7-9 to TRBJ2-1; D not resolved. The CDR3 coding sequence is TGTGCCAGCACCAACCTCGAAGGCCCTAGATACAATGAGCAGTTCTTC. It translates to CASTNLEGPRYNEQFF. The whole variable domain, filled in from reference TRBV7-9 and TRBJ2-1, reads DTGVSQNPRHKITKRGQNVTFRCDPISEHNRLYWYRQTLGQGPEFLTYFQNEAQLEKSRLLSDRFSAERPKGSFSTLEIQRTEQGDSAMYLCASTNLEGPRYNEQFFGPGTRLTVL.